These 21 T cell receptor beta chains were sequenced from one sample in a study of OX40 agonist ivuxolimab in advanced cancers. Assay used: immunoSEQ multiplex PCR; TCRdb lists only in-frame clones, some missing. The sample consists of just under 85,000 clones, around 85% of them appearing once. The source material was CD4+ or CD8+ T cells sorted from blood, sampled in a trial of the OX40 agonist ivuxolimab. These receptors were taken from an adult with an advanced solid tumor such as melanoma, head and neck, liver or kidney cancer.

In DNA form, the CDR3 reads TGCGCCAGCAGCTTTGGGGGGCTCACAGATACGCAGTATTTT. Its protein is CASSFGGLTDTQYF. The V and J genes are TRBV5-1 and TRBJ2-3; perhaps D is TRBD1 or TRBD2 (6 bases each). The CDR3 runs to 14 residues. Germline assignment: CDR1 SGHRS and CDR2 YFSETQ. The ends were cut back, 2 bases at V and 2 bases at J, with 9 bases in the middle. Variable domain in full (rest from reference TRBV5-1 and TRBJ2-3): KAGVTQTPRYLIKTRGQQVTLSCSPISGHRSVSWYQQTPGQGLQFLFEYFSETQRNKGNFPGRFSGRQFSNSRSEMNVSTLELGDSALYLCASSFGGLTDTQYFGPGTRLTVL.

This chain's CDR3 is CAWSRGGDQPQHF. The CDR3 DNA follows: TGTGCCTGGAGTAGAGGGGGAGATCAGCCCCAGCATTTT. The rearrangement joins TRBV30 to TRBJ1-5; perhaps TRBD1 as D (6 bases). Germline V gene data show CDR1 as GTSNPN and CDR2 as SVGIG (reference sequence). V was trimmed by 2 bases and J by 5 bases, leaving 10 bases between them. This CDR3 has 13 residues.

The chain uses TRBV6-5 and TRBJ2-7; D possibly corresponds to TRBD2 (6 bases). CDR3 length: 14 amino acids. CDR1 and CDR2 from the germline V gene are MNHEY and SVGAGI. V was clipped by 2 bases and J by 2 bases, with 10 bases between them. CDR3 sequence reads: CASSYPGRPYEQYF. CDR3 sequence (DNA): TGTGCCAGCAGTTACCCGGGGAGGCCCTACGAGCAGTACTTC.

The chain carries TRBV7-2 and TRBJ1-4; TRBD1 is a possible D gene (6 bases). The CDR3 runs to 15 residues. CDR1 and CDR2 from the germline V gene are SGHTA and FQGNSA. The V and J ends lost 5 bases and 7 bases respectively, with 17 bases between them. The CDR3 sequence is CASSPGTWSIEKLFF. Written as DNA, the CDR3 is TGTGCCAGCAGCCCGGGGACATGGTCTATTGAAAAACTGTTTTTT.

This clone occurred once. The chain joins TRBV19 to TRBJ1-2; 7 bases match TRBD1. The CDR3 totals 14 residues. Trimming at V came to 2 bases and at J to 4 bases, leaving 4 bases not matched to a gene. The germline CDR1 and CDR2 sequences are LNHDA and SQIVND (reference sequence). CDR3 nucleotide sequence: TGTGCCAGTAGTATACTACAGGGGAGCTATGGCTACACCTTC. Protein: CASSILQGSYGYTF.

J is TRBJ1-4 and V is TRBV6-1; no clear D gene. CDR1 is MNHNS and CDR2 is SASEGT in the germline V gene. The germline V and J ends were trimmed by 6 bases and 0 bases, with 8 bases remaining between them. The CDR3 length is 14 residues. The CDR3 region is CASSRTATNEKLFF. For the CDR3, the DNA is TGTGCCAGCAGCAGGACTGCAACTAATGAAAAACTGTTTTTT.

The V gene is TRBV9, the J gene TRBJ2-1, with 9 bases aligning to TRBD2. The germline CDR1 and CDR2 sequences are SGDLS and YYNGEE. This CDR3 region has 16 residues. The V gene end was trimmed by 4 bases and the J gene end by 6 bases; junction bases not matched to a gene: 11. The CDR3 protein is CASSPFGRGGINEQFF. For the CDR3, the DNA is TGTGCCAGCAGCCCCTTTGGGCGGGGGGGCATCAATGAGCAGTTCTTC.

This clone was picked up a small number of times. The V gene is TRBV2, the J gene TRBJ1-1; TRBD1 matches 10 bases. In germline, CDR1 is SNHLY, CDR2 FYNNEI. V gave up 1 base and J gave up 3 bases; unmatched junction bases: 5. This CDR3 is 16 amino acids long. CDR3 coding DNA: TGTGCCAGCAGTGAAGGACAGGGGGCTGTGGACACTGAAGCTTTCTTT. Protein sequence: CASSEGQGAVDTEAFF.

The V gene is TRBV27, the J gene TRBJ2-1; no reliable D call. Germline assignment: CDR1 MNHEY and CDR2 SMNVEV (reference sequence). V was trimmed by 8 bases and J by 0 bases, leaving 14 bases between them. This CDR3 region has 15 residues. CDR3 sequence reads: CASSRPLDSYNEQFF. CDR3 DNA: TGTGCCAGCTCTCGCCCCTTAGACTCCTACAATGAGCAGTTCTTC.

V gene TRBV7-9 combines with J gene TRBJ2-3, with D unresolved. Germline loops: CDR1 SEHNR, CDR2 FQNEAQ (reference sequence). Trimming took off 5 bases at V and 1 base at J, with 13 bases between the two ends. This CDR3 region has 15 residues. The CDR3 loop reads CASSDTIWGTDTQYF. The DNA of the CDR3 is TGTGCCAGCAGCGACACTATATGGGGCACAGATACGCAGTATTTT.

This clone was picked up one time. The J gene is TRBJ1-3, the V gene TRBV2; D is undetermined. Trimming took 3 bases from V and 2 from J, leaving 11 bases between them. The CDR3 totals 15 residues. Germline V gene sequence: CDR1 SNHLY, CDR2 FYNNEI. CDR3 sequence (DNA): TGTGCCAGCAGTGACGTGCGGCTTACTGGAAACACCATATATTTT. Amino acid sequence: CASSDVRLTGNTIYF.

The chain has TRBV27 and TRBJ2-5; D is possibly TRBD2 (6 bases). Trimming cost V 3 bases and J 7 bases, with 12 bases left between them. CDR3 length equals 13 residues. The germline V gene encodes CDR1 MNHEY and CDR2 SMNVEV (reference sequence). In nucleotides, the CDR3 is TGTGCCAGCAGTTTCGACACGGAGGGGACCCAGTACTTC. It is translated as CASSFDTEGTQYF.

The chain recombines TRBV28 with TRBJ2-7; 9 positions agree with TRBD1. V was clipped by 5 bases and J by 0 bases; unmatched bases: 2. CDR3 size: 14 residues. CDR1 is MDHEN, CDR2 SYDVKM, per germline. The CDR3 DNA follows: TGTGCCAGCAGTGGGACAGGGAGCTCCTACGAGCAGTACTTC. This encodes CASSGTGSSYEQYF. The complete variable domain, with remaining parts taken from reference TRBV28 and TRBJ2-7, reads DVKVTQSSRYLVKRTGEKVFLECVQDMDHENMFWYRQDPGLGLRLIYFSYDVKMKEKGDIPEGYSVSREKKERFSLILESASTNQTSMYLCASSGTGSSYEQYFGPGTRLTVT.

The genes are TRBV7-2 and TRBJ2-7, with D unresolved. CDR3 size: 13 residues. Germline V gene lookup returns CDR1 SGHTA and CDR2 FQGNSA. Trimming left V 1 base short and J 4 bases short, with 8 bases between. The CDR3 sequence: CASSLEIGYEQYF. For the CDR3, the DNA is TGTGCCAGCAGCTTAGAGATAGGATACGAGCAGTACTTC. Full variable domain (remainder filled in from reference TRBV7-2 and TRBJ2-7): GAGVSQSPSNKVTEKGKDVELRCDPISGHTALYWYRQSLGQGLEFLIYFQGNSAPDKSGLPSDRFSAERTGGSVSTLTIQRTQQEDSAVYLCASSLEIGYEQYFGPGTRLTVT.

The chain has TRBV4-1 and TRBJ2-5, with D perhaps TRBD1 (6 bases). The assigned J gene may be wrong: the sequence end matches TRBJ2-7 better. Germline CDR1 and CDR2: MGHRA and YSYEKL. The CDR3 has 16 residues. The CDR3 spells CASSQVSTGPLYEQYF. The CDR3, as DNA: TGCGCCAGCAGCCAAGTTTCGACAGGCCCTCTCTACGAGCAGTACTTC.

This chain joins TRBV7-2 and TRBJ2-2, with D perhaps TRBD2 (5 bases). The CDR3 totals 13 residues. Germline V CDR1 and CDR2: SGHTA, FQGNSA. V was cut by 4 bases and J by 6 bases, with 9 bases left in between. This CDR3 reads CASSYTSSGELFF. DNA of the CDR3: TGTGCCAGCAGCTACACTAGTTCCGGGGAGCTGTTTTTT.

This clone was picked up one time. The chain is built from TRBV6-6 and TRBJ2-2, with 7 bases identical to TRBD1. Germline CDR1 reads MNHNY; CDR2 reads SVGAGI (reference sequence). The CDR3 consists of 15 residues. The V gene end was trimmed by 4 bases and the J gene end by 4 bases; junction bases not matched to a gene: 6. CDR3 nucleotide sequence: TGTGCCAGCAGTTTTGTGGGACAGCTCACCGGGGAGCTGTTTTTT. Protein product: CASSFVGQLTGELFF.

This sequence joins TRBV6-6 and TRBJ2-3; no clear D gene. The V gene's germline CDR1 is MNHNY and CDR2 SVGAGI (reference sequence). Trimming cost V 8 bases and J 0 bases, with 12 bases left between them. The CDR3 spans 14 residues. The CDR3 loop is CASRFGQSTDTQYF. The CDR3 DNA follows: TGTGCCAGCCGTTTTGGGCAGAGCACAGATACGCAGTATTTT.

The gene calls are TRBV11-3 and TRBJ1-2; D is unresolved. Trimming removed 0 bases from V and 4 bases from J, with 9 bases in between. The CDR3 runs 14 residues. Germline lookup yields CDR1 SGHNT and CDR2 YENEEA. This CDR3 reads CASSLDGGGYGYTF. CDR3 nucleotides: TGTGCCAGCAGCTTAGATGGAGGCGGCTATGGCTACACCTTC.

The chain joins TRBV7-2 to TRBJ2-7; 12 nucleotides align to TRBD2. Germline V gives CDR1 SGHTA, CDR2 FQGNSA. Losses at the gene ends were 5 bases for V and 2 bases for J; bases not matched to a gene: 4. This CDR3 is built from 15 residues. Here the CDR3 DNA reads TGTGCCAGCAGCATGGGACTAGCGGGCCCCTACGAGCAGTACTTC. Protein: CASSMGLAGPYEQYF.

The chain recombines TRBV7-9 with TRBJ2-3; D remains unclear. This CDR3 is built from 17 residues. V was pared by 5 bases and J by 4 bases, with 22 bases between. Germline lookup yields CDR1 SEHNR and CDR2 FQNEAQ (reference sequence). CDR3 DNA: TGTGCCAGCAGCCAACCCCTCTCGGACGGCGGCGCAGATACGCAGTATTTT. Translating it yields CASSQPLSDGGADTQYF.